The clone carrying this T cell receptor beta chain showed up just a few times. The data were obtained in a study of neurological immune-mediated disorders. Study context: Relapsing-remitting forms accounted for about 90% of the roughly 35 multiple sclerosis patients and secondary progressive forms for 3.

TCRdb reprocessed the 5' RACE reads with MiXCR, giving one entry per CDR3 protein. Of approximately 60,000 distinct CDR3 sequences listed, around 4.4% are singletons. Germline V gene data show CDR1 as MGHDK and CDR2 as SYGVNS. V shed 10 bases and J shed 0 bases, with 9 bases lying between them. The CDR3 has 12 residues. The genes are TRBV25-1 and TRBJ1-1; the D is unclear. The receptor was isolated from a man aged 45-65 years with multiple sclerosis. Sequenced input: PBMCs. Written as DNA, the CDR3 is TGTGCCAAGGTTCTCATGAACACTGAAGCTTTCTTT. Translation: CAKVLMNTEAFF.